One sample yielded the 30 T cell receptor beta chains listed below, sequenced in a study of beta chain features in type 1 diabetes. Whole-study findings and limits: TCRB CDR3s from Type 1 diabetes patients were moderately but significantly shorter in all four CD4+ subsets.

No antigens are known for them. The entirety of the isolated RNA underwent reverse transcription, so expressed TCRB transcripts were sequenced. Using immunoSEQ multiplex PCR, the repertoire was profiled, and TCRdb retains in-frame clones only, with some absent. The sample contains around 150,000 clones, around 8.4% of which appear only once. The source material was central memory CD4+ T cells from blood. These receptors were obtained from a woman aged 18-35 years with type 1 diabetes.

The V and J genes are TRBV7-9 and TRBJ2-7; a weak D match, TRBD2 (5 bases). This CDR3 contains 14 residues. The V gene's germline CDR1 is SEHNR and CDR2 FQNEAQ (reference sequence). V was cut by 1 base and J by 1 base, with 8 bases left in between. CDR3 protein: CASSLGGGSYEQYF. The CDR3 DNA is TGTGCCAGCAGCTTAGGTGGAGGATCCTACGAGCAGTACTTC.

This clone appeared a few times. The rearrangement uses TRBV2 and TRBJ2-1, with D possibly matching TRBD2 (6 bases). The CDR3 contains 15 residues. V was pared by 7 bases and J by 3 bases, with 16 bases between. Germline assignment: CDR1 SNHLY and CDR2 FYNNEI. CDR3 region: CASKSRDLDYNEQFF. The CDR3 coding sequence is TGTGCCAGCAAATCCCGGGACTTGGACTACAATGAGCAGTTCTTC.

Only a few counts were recorded for this clone. This chain joins TRBV5-1 and TRBJ2-5; the D gene is possibly TRBD2 (5 bases). Trimming took 0 bases from V and 1 from J, leaving 7 bases between them. CDR3 length: 14 amino acids. Germline CDR1 reads SGHRS; CDR2 reads YFSETQ. The CDR3 bases are TGCGCCAGCAGCTTGGGAGGGCCCCAAGAGACCCAGTACTTC. It encodes CASSLGGPQETQYF.

The V gene is TRBV27, the J gene TRBJ2-7, with TRBD2 identical over 11 bases. The J segment lost 4 bases and the V segment lost 5 bases, leaving 7 bases of the junction unmatched. Germline lookup yields CDR1 MNHEY and CDR2 SMNVEV (reference sequence). CDR3 size: 15 residues. CDR3 region: CASSMTSGTRYEQYF. The CDR3 bases are TGTGCCAGCAGTATGACTAGCGGGACTAGGTACGAGCAGTACTTC.

This clone was counted at least ten times. The V call is TRBV7-9, the J call TRBJ1-1, with 8 bases lining up with TRBD1. After removal of 6 bases from V and 4 bases from J, the junction contained 7 bases not matched to a gene. The CDR3 totals 14 residues. Per germline, CDR1 SEHNR and CDR2 FQNEAQ (reference sequence). CDR3 amino acids: CASSLGQAGTEAFF. In DNA form, the CDR3 reads TGTGCCAGCAGTTTGGGACAGGCGGGCACTGAAGCTTTCTTT.

This sequence joins TRBV6-6 and TRBJ2-7; D is perhaps TRBD1 (5 bases). V was cut by 6 bases and J by 1 base, with 13 bases left in between. The CDR3 is 14 amino acids. CDR1 is MNHNY, CDR2 SVGAGI, per germline (reference sequence). CDR3 DNA sequence: TGTGCCAGCAGGAACCTTGGACAATCCTACGAGCAGTACTTC. Protein product: CASRNLGQSYEQYF.

A word on this clone: The sample carries other DNA sequences with the same CDR3. The V gene is TRBV6-5, the J gene TRBJ1-5, with TRBD1 as a possible D gene (5 bases). The length of the CDR3 is 13 residues. The ends were cut back, 5 bases at V and 7 bases at J, with 12 bases in the middle. Germline assignment: CDR1 MNHEY and CDR2 SVGAGI. In DNA form, the CDR3 reads TGTGCCAGCAGTACTCAGGGTGGGCAGCCCCAGCATTTT. Protein product: CASSTQGGQPQHF.

This clone was observed a handful of times. The V call is TRBV27, the J call TRBJ2-1, with 9 bases matching TRBD2. CDR3 length: 14 residues. The J segment lost 9 bases and the V segment lost 6 bases, leaving 9 bases of the junction unmatched. Germline loops: CDR1 MNHEY, CDR2 SMNVEV (reference sequence). CDR3 bases: TGTGCCAGCAGCGGGACTAGCAGACTGGGTGAGCAGTTCTTC. It codes for CASSGTSRLGEQFF.

The J gene is TRBJ1-5, the V gene TRBV7-2; D unresolved. V was shortened by 1 base and J by 0 bases, with 7 bases between the two germline ends. This CDR3 has 15 amino acids. The V gene's germline CDR1 is SGHTA and CDR2 FQGNSA. CDR3 region: CASSLEHYSNQPQHF. DNA of the CDR3: TGTGCCAGCAGCTTAGAACATTATAGCAATCAGCCCCAGCATTTT. The entire variable domain, with the rest obtained from reference TRBV7-2 and TRBJ1-5, is as follows: GAGVSQSPSNKVTEKGKDVELRCDPISGHTALYWYRQSLGQGLEFLIYFQGNSAPDKSGLPSDRFSAERTGGSVSTLTIQRTQQEDSAVYLCASSLEHYSNQPQHFGDGTRLSIL.

CDR3 in amino acids: CASSDTGGFSYEQYF. The DNA of the CDR3 is TGTGCCAGCAGTGACACAGGGGGCTTCTCCTACGAGCAGTACTTC. The V call is TRBV6-1, the J call TRBJ2-7, with 9 bases that match TRBD1. Germline assignment: CDR1 MNHNS and CDR2 SASEGT. V shed 3 bases, J shed 0 bases, and the junction held 3 bases outside the gene matches. The CDR3 is 15 residues long.

This rearrangement joins TRBV19 to TRBJ1-1, with 9 bases matching TRBD1. Germline V gives CDR1 LNHDA, CDR2 SQIVND (reference sequence). The trim removed 10 bases at V and 0 bases at J, leaving 9 bases unmatched. The CDR3 sequence is 15 residues long. CDR3 nucleotides: TGTGCCACCCAAGCCGGGACAGGGATGAACACTGAAGCTTTCTTT. Protein sequence: CATQAGTGMNTEAFF.

The rearrangement uses TRBV5-5 and TRBJ2-1; 7 bases match TRBD2. The CDR3 has 13 amino acids. Per germline, CDR1 SGHKS and CDR2 YYEKEE (reference sequence). With 7 bases clipped from V and 5 bases from J, the junction kept 6 bases outside the gene matches. CDR3 sequence: CASCTSVNNEQFF. The CDR3 nucleotides are TGTGCCAGCTGTACTAGCGTTAACAATGAGCAGTTCTTC.

The chain couples TRBV25-1 to TRBJ2-1; D possibly corresponds to TRBD1 (6 bases). CDR1 and CDR2 from the germline V gene are MGHDK and SYGVNS. The V and J ends lost 1 base and 6 bases respectively, with 10 bases between them. This CDR3 comprises 14 residues. This CDR3 reads CASSESGARNEQFF. The CDR3 DNA reads as TGTGCCAGCAGTGAATCAGGGGCCCGCAATGAGCAGTTCTTC.

The gene calls are TRBV30 and TRBJ1-1; possible D gene TRBD1, 6 bases. V was clipped by 8 bases and J by 1 base, with 14 bases between them. The length of the CDR3 is 13 residues. Germline assignment: CDR1 GTSNPN and CDR2 SVGIG (reference sequence). CDR3 in DNA: TGTGCCCGCAACAGGGACGGGAACACTGAAGCTTTCTTT. As protein: CARNRDGNTEAFF.

This clone was seen more than once but under ten times. CDR3 loop: CASSPAYEQYF. For the CDR3, the DNA is TGTGCCAGCAGCCCTGCCTACGAGCAGTACTTC. The V call is TRBV7-9, the J call TRBJ2-7; D gene ambiguous. This CDR3 has 11 amino acids. Trimming pared 5 bases from V and 2 bases from J, leaving 4 bases between. Germline V lookup: CDR1 SEHNR, CDR2 FQNEAQ (reference sequence).

The sample holds a few counts of this clone. The chain links TRBV9 to TRBJ1-2, with D hard to call. CDR1 and CDR2 from the germline V gene are SGDLS and YYNGEE. The CDR3 covers 15 residues. Trimming shortened V by 0 bases and J by 6 bases, and 15 bases separated the two germline ends. The chain's CDR3 is CASSVGAGQGNGYTF. In DNA, the CDR3 is TGTGCCAGCAGCGTAGGAGCGGGTCAAGGGAATGGCTACACCTTC.

V usage is TRBV5-1 and J usage is TRBJ2-7; TRBD2 matches 9 bases. After removal of 4 bases from V and 4 bases from J, the junction contained 6 bases not matched to a gene. This CDR3 is built from 14 residues. Looked up from germline, CDR1 is SGHRS and CDR2 is YFSETQ. The CDR3 loop reads CASSPPAGGYEQYF. CDR3 DNA sequence: TGCGCCAGCAGCCCTCCAGCGGGAGGATACGAGCAGTACTTC.

In regard to this clone: Different DNA sequences within this sample yield the same CDR3. This rearrangement joins TRBV7-2 to TRBJ1-2; 7 bases are a match to TRBD1. J gave up 4 bases and V 4 bases, and 6 bases lay outside the gene matches. Germline values: CDR1 SGHTA, CDR2 FQGNSA. This CDR3 is built from 14 residues. This CDR3 is CASSSSGGSYGYTF. In DNA, the CDR3 is TGTGCCAGCAGCTCCTCAGGGGGGTCCTATGGCTACACCTTC.

The gene calls are TRBV19 and TRBJ2-1; 9 positions agree with TRBD1. V was pared by 6 bases and J by 5 bases, with 2 bases of the junction left unmatched. This CDR3 contains 13 residues. Germline assignment: CDR1 LNHDA and CDR2 SQIVND (reference sequence). CDR3 nucleotides: TGTGCCAGTAGGGGACAGGGCCACAATGAGCAGTTCTTC. Translation: CASRGQGHNEQFF.

This clone appeared a few times. The chain links TRBV29-1 to TRBJ2-1; TRBD2 matches at 7 bases. The CDR3 consists of 15 residues. The V segment lost 7 bases and the J segment 8 bases; nucleotides outside the gene matches: 17. The germline V gene encodes CDR1 SQVTM and CDR2 ANQGSEA. The CDR3 region is CSALPVAGPGDEQFF. DNA for the CDR3: TGCAGCGCCCTACCCGTAGCGGGTCCTGGGGATGAGCAGTTCTTC.

This clone was detected a few times. The V gene is TRBV15, the J gene TRBJ2-3; 12 bases match TRBD2. This CDR3 comprises 16 residues. V lost 4 bases to trimming and J lost 5 bases; unmatched junction nucleotides: 7. The germline V gene has CDR1 LNHNV and CDR2 YYDKDF (reference sequence). CDR3: CATSTRLAGVRDTQYF. In DNA, the CDR3 is TGTGCCACCAGCACCAGACTAGCGGGGGTCAGAGATACGCAGTATTTT.

This chain uses TRBV9 with TRBJ1-1; tentatively, D is TRBD1 (6 bases). Germline V CDR1 and CDR2: SGDLS, YYNGEE. The CDR3 is made up of 14 amino acids. The V end lost 4 bases, the J end lost 1 base, and 11 bases lay between the germline ends. The CDR3 nucleotides read TGTGCCAGCAGCCCGGACAGAACGAACACTGAAGCTTTCTTT. It specifies CASSPDRTNTEAFF.

The chain joins TRBV28 to TRBJ1-4; TRBD1 is a possible D gene (5 bases). Germline loops: CDR1 MDHEN, CDR2 SYDVKM. The CDR3 has 15 residues. V was shortened by 11 bases and J by 0 bases, with 16 bases between the two germline ends. DNA of the CDR3: TGTGCCGCCCACGGGGGGACTACAACTAATGAAAAACTGTTTTTT. This gives the protein CAAHGGTTTNEKLFF. The variable domain in full, completed from reference TRBV28 and TRBJ1-4, reads DVKVTQSSRYLVKRTGEKVFLECVQDMDHENMFWYRQDPGLGLRLIYFSYDVKMKEKGDIPEGYSVSREKKERFSLILESASTNQTSMYLCAAHGGTTTNEKLFFGSGTQLSVL.

The CDR3 protein is CASSLGAGAASDTQYF. The DNA of the CDR3 is TGCGCCAGCAGCTTGGGAGCGGGGGCCGCTTCAGATACGCAGTATTTT. V is TRBV5-1 and J is TRBJ2-3, with 8 bases fitting TRBD2. Per the germline V gene, CDR1 is SGHRS and CDR2 is YFSETQ. This CDR3 has 16 residues. With 0 bases clipped from V and 4 bases from J, the junction kept 7 bases outside the gene matches.

This clone was counted between two and nine times. The gene calls are TRBV7-8 and TRBJ1-2; D uncertain. Trimming stripped 2 bases from V and 2 bases from J, with 6 bases between. This CDR3 is 13 amino acids long. Germline CDR1 SGHVS, CDR2 FQNEAQ. The CDR3 is CASSLLSNYGYTF. In DNA form, the CDR3 reads TGTGCCAGCAGCTTACTCTCGAACTATGGCTACACCTTC.

In this sample, this clone turned up a few times. J is TRBJ2-5 and V is TRBV7-8; D is undetermined. Germline V CDR1 and CDR2: SGHVS, FQNEAQ. The CDR3 runs 13 residues. Trimming took off 5 bases at V and 3 bases at J, with 10 bases between the two ends. In nucleotides, the CDR3 is TGTGCCAGCAGCCCCAGACTGGAAGAGACCCAGTACTTC. Translation gives CASSPRLEETQYF.

The rearrangement uses TRBV7-2 and TRBJ1-4; D possibly corresponds to TRBD1 (5 bases). Germline-derived CDR1 and CDR2 are SGHTA and FQGNSA. V lost 2 bases to trimming and J lost 1 base, with 14 bases between them. The CDR3 length is 17 residues. The CDR3 loop is CASSLTGRSLTNEKLFF. As DNA, the CDR3 is TGTGCCAGCAGCTTAACAGGACGATCCCTAACTAATGAAAAACTGTTTTTT.

The V and J genes are TRBV25-1 and TRBJ2-6; no reliable D call. This CDR3 has 16 amino acids. V shed 4 bases and J shed 0 bases, with 10 bases lying between them. CDR1 and CDR2 (germline): MGHDK, SYGVNS. The CDR3 is CASSVQFSSGANVLTF. For the CDR3, the DNA is TGTGCCAGCAGTGTACAGTTCAGCTCTGGGGCCAACGTCCTGACTTTC.

In this sample, this clone turned up a few times. V gene TRBV6-1 combines with J gene TRBJ2-5; no firm D call. Per the germline V gene, CDR1 is MNHNS and CDR2 is SASEGT. V dropped 4 bases and J dropped 5 bases, with 14 bases sitting between them. This CDR3 is built from 14 residues. CDR3 bases: TGTGCCAGCAGTGTCCTGAGTAATATGGAGACCCAGTACTTC. Its translation is CASSVLSNMETQYF.

The V and J genes are TRBV5-1 and TRBJ2-5; no clear D gene. This CDR3 has 16 residues. The V end lost 4 bases, the J end lost 5 bases, and 21 bases lay between the germline ends. Per germline, CDR1 SGHRS and CDR2 YFSETQ. The CDR3: CASSLSMAAEWETQYF. The CDR3 region has the DNA TGCGCCAGCAGCCTTTCTATGGCGGCCGAGTGGGAGACCCAGTACTTC.